Listed here are 26 T cell receptor beta chains from one sample, sequenced in a study of cytomegalovirus exposure and HLA in healthy donors. A multiplex PCR was run with 60 Vbeta primers and 13 Jbeta primers. Data came from immunoSEQ multiplex PCR; TCRdb stores just in-frame clones and leaves some out. This table holds 150,000 to 200,000 clones, around 80% found once. Sequencing was carried out using PBMCs. The receptor source for this set is a young woman in good health and CMV-seropositive.

The chain combines TRBV11-2 with TRBJ1-1; D perhaps matches TRBD1 (5 bases). Germline loops: CDR1 SGHAT, CDR2 FQNNGV. CDR3 length: 13 residues. Between the trimmed V and J ends, which lost 5 bases and 4 bases, there was a span of 11 bases. CDR3 residues: CASSLMTATEAFF. As DNA, the CDR3 is TGTGCCAGCAGCCTAATGACAGCCACTGAAGCTTTCTTT.

CDR3 nucleotide sequence: TGTGCCAGCAGTATCGACCGGGACACAGGGGGCACAGATACGCAGTATTTT. Protein product: CASSIDRDTGGTDTQYF. The chain is built from TRBV2 and TRBJ2-3; 7 bases line up with TRBD1. CDR1 SNHLY and CDR2 FYNNEI come from the germline V gene. The CDR3 sequence is 17 residues long. With 5 bases clipped from V and 1 base from J, the junction kept 12 bases outside the gene matches.

The chain links TRBV7-6 to TRBJ2-3, with unresolved D. The CDR3 has 12 residues. The V and J ends lost 5 bases and 6 bases respectively, with 9 bases between them. Germline loops: CDR1 SGHVS, CDR2 FNYEAQ. In DNA, the CDR3 is TGTGCCAGCAGCCACTTTCTCGATACGCAGTATTTT. This gives the protein CASSHFLDTQYF.

The chain is built from TRBV7-2 and TRBJ2-7; D might be TRBD2 (6 bases). V dropped 2 bases and J dropped 1 base, with 12 bases sitting between them. Germline V lookup: CDR1 SGHTA, CDR2 FQGNSA. The CDR3 runs 15 residues. The CDR3 sequence is CASSLIWGDSYEQYF. The DNA of the CDR3 is TGTGCCAGCAGCTTAATATGGGGGGATTCCTACGAGCAGTACTTC.

A few counts support this clone. The chain recombines TRBV7-9 with TRBJ1-1; TRBD1 aligns across 12 bases. The junction had 13 bases not matched to a gene; V was cut back by 4 bases and J by 7 bases. CDR1 and CDR2 (germline): SEHNR, FQNEAQ (reference sequence). This CDR3 spans 17 amino acids. The CDR3: CASSSRDRGRRTDEAFF. The CDR3 region has the DNA TGTGCCAGCAGCTCACGGGACAGGGGGCGGAGAACGGATGAAGCTTTCTTT.

The chain couples TRBV5-1 to TRBJ2-1; the D gene is possibly TRBD1 (7 bases). V lost 5 bases and J lost 8, with 14 bases in between. The germline V gene encodes CDR1 SGHRS and CDR2 YFSETQ. This CDR3 comprises 13 residues. The CDR3 DNA reads TGCGCCAGCAGATGGGGGGACAGCCATGAGCAGTTCTTC. Protein sequence: CASRWGDSHEQFF.

The V and J genes are TRBV7-2 and TRBJ2-3; 8 bases fit TRBD2. V shed 7 bases and J 2 bases; nucleotides not matched to a gene: 2. The germline gives CDR1 SGHTA, CDR2 FQGNSA. CDR3 length: 13 residues. CDR3 residues: CASTGGDTDTQYF. CDR3 sequence (DNA): TGTGCCAGCACCGGGGGGGACACAGATACGCAGTATTTT.

The chain couples TRBV9 to TRBJ2-7; a possible D gene is TRBD1 (6 bases). Germline V gene sequence: CDR1 SGDLS, CDR2 YYNGEE. The ends were cut back, 0 bases at V and 2 bases at J, with 9 bases in the middle. CDR3 length: 14 amino acids. DNA for the CDR3: TGTGCCAGCAGCGTAGTAGGGGACACCTACGAGCAGTACTTC. The encoded protein is CASSVVGDTYEQYF.

The chain uses TRBV5-6 and TRBJ2-1; tentative D call: TRBD2 (5 bases). Germline loops: CDR1 SGHDT, CDR2 YYEEEE. Trimming shortened V by 0 bases and J by 5 bases, and 9 bases separated the two germline ends. The CDR3 runs 14 residues. The CDR3 DNA reads as TGTGCCAGCAGCTTGGGTTCCGGGAACAATGAGCAGTTCTTC. It specifies CASSLGSGNNEQFF.

This clone was seen only a few times. This sample also contains other DNA sequences that code for the same CDR3. The chain links TRBV29-1 to TRBJ1-1; D is unclear. The length of the CDR3 is 12 residues. Trimming removed 6 bases from V and 3 bases from J, with 11 bases in between. The germline CDR1 and CDR2 sequences are SQVTM and ANQGSEA. The CDR3 loop is CSVRPGDTEAFF. The DNA for the CDR3 is TGCAGCGTGAGACCGGGAGACACTGAAGCTTTCTTT.

V is TRBV29-1 and J is TRBJ1-2; tentative D call: TRBD1 (5 bases). Trimming took off 0 bases at V and 8 bases at J, with 22 bases between the two ends. In germline, CDR1 is SQVTM, CDR2 ANQGSEA. The CDR3 runs to 16 residues. In DNA, the CDR3 is TGCAGCGTTGAAGATTTCGGGACTTTCCCCCATGAGGGCTACACCTTC. Translated, it gives CSVEDFGTFPHEGYTF.

This chain connects TRBV19 to TRBJ2-1; weak D call: TRBD2 (5 bases). Germline-derived CDR1 and CDR2 are LNHDA and SQIVND (reference sequence). Trimming pared 1 base from V and 5 bases from J, leaving 12 bases between. The CDR3 extends over 15 amino acids. This CDR3 reads CASSIASRGHNEQFF. CDR3 nucleotide sequence: TGTGCCAGTAGTATAGCTAGCAGAGGCCACAATGAGCAGTTCTTC.

The rearrangement uses TRBV10-3 and TRBJ2-2; 8 nucleotides match TRBD1. Germline-derived CDR1 and CDR2 are ENHRY and SYGVKD. V was clipped by 3 bases and J by 6 bases; unmatched bases: 9. CDR3 length: 16 amino acids. The CDR3 region has the DNA TGTGCCATCAGTGATCTTCAGGGGGCTCTGGCCGGGGAGCTGTTTTTT. Its translation is CAISDLQGALAGELFF.

The chain uses TRBV6-5 and TRBJ2-4; 7 positions match TRBD2. The CDR3 extends over 14 amino acids. Trimming took 7 bases from V and 7 from J; bases not matched to a gene: 10. The germline V gene encodes CDR1 MNHEY and CDR2 SVGAGI. CDR3 in amino acids: CASTTAGEGNIQYF. For the CDR3, the DNA is TGTGCCAGCACCACGGCTGGGGAGGGTAACATTCAGTACTTC.

The chain employs TRBV11-2 and TRBJ2-7, with D maybe TRBD2 (6 bases). The CDR3 totals 14 residues. Germline CDR1 SGHAT, CDR2 FQNNGV. The V and J ends lost 4 bases and 1 base respectively, with 11 bases between them. CDR3 residues: CASSSAGRSYEQYF. For the CDR3, the DNA is TGTGCCAGCAGCTCAGCGGGTCGATCCTACGAGCAGTACTTC.

The chain links TRBV11-3 to TRBJ2-1; perhaps TRBD1 as D (5 bases). The CDR3 is 13 amino acids. Germline-derived CDR1 and CDR2 are SGHNT and YENEEA. V was pared by 5 bases and J by 8 bases, with 13 bases between. The DNA for the CDR3 is TGTGCCAGCAGCCGTGCAGGGTACGATGAGCAGTTCTTC. It encodes CASSRAGYDEQFF. The full variable domain, rest sourced from reference TRBV11-3 and TRBJ2-1, is EAGVVQSPRYKIIEKKQPVAFWCNPISGHNTLYWYLQNLGQGPELLIRYENEEAVDDSQLPKDRFSAERLKGVDSTLKIQPAELGDSAVYLCASSRAGYDEQFFGPGTRLTVL.

This clone has a single count. CDR3 DNA sequence: TGCGCCAGCAGTGAGGATTCGGACTTCCCCAGCGCCAAAAACATTCAGTACTTC. Encoded protein: CASSEDSDFPSAKNIQYF. The rearrangement links TRBV10-1 to TRBJ2-4; tentative D call: TRBD2 (5 bases). V was clipped by 2 bases and J by 1 base, with 18 bases between them. Looked up from germline, CDR1 is WNHNN and CDR2 is SYGVQD (reference sequence). There are 18 residues in the CDR3.

The CDR3 nucleotides are TGTGCCAGCAGTTATGCCGACAGTAATTCACCCCTCCACTTT. Its protein product is CASSYADSNSPLHF. The chain links TRBV6-5 to TRBJ1-6; maybe TRBD1 (5 bases). V lost 3 bases and J 6 bases, leaving 9 bases between the germline ends. The CDR3 sequence is 14 residues long. Per the germline V gene, CDR1 is MNHEY and CDR2 is SVGAGI.

This clone showed up just a few times. J is TRBJ2-2 and V is TRBV7-2; 9 positions match TRBD1. V shed 3 bases, J shed 5 bases, and the junction held 7 bases outside the gene matches. The CDR3 spans 16 residues. CDR1 is SGHTA and CDR2 is FQGNSA in the germline V gene. This chain's CDR3 is CASSFRTGAGTGELFF. CDR3 nucleotides: TGTGCCAGCAGCTTTCGGACAGGGGCCGGAACCGGGGAGCTGTTTTTT.

The chain links TRBV6-5 to TRBJ1-2, with D uncertain. V was cut by 7 bases and J by 5 bases, with 14 bases left in between. Germline V CDR1 and CDR2: MNHEY, SVGAGI. The CDR3 covers 13 residues. Here the CDR3 reads CASTAGRKYGYTF. In nucleotides, the CDR3 is TGTGCCAGCACCGCCGGTAGAAAATATGGCTACACCTTC.

The DNA of the CDR3 is TGCGCCAGCGCCGACAGACTGAACACTGAAGCTTTCTTT. It encodes CASADRLNTEAFF. The V gene is TRBV5-1, the J gene TRBJ1-1, with a possible D match to TRBD1 (5 bases). CDR3 size: 13 residues. Germline V gene sequence: CDR1 SGHRS, CDR2 YFSETQ. V lost 7 bases to trimming and J lost 0 bases, with 10 bases between them.

This clone was observed once. The gene calls are TRBV19 and TRBJ1-3; a possible D gene is TRBD1 (5 bases). This CDR3 has 15 amino acids. Germline values: CDR1 LNHDA, CDR2 SQIVND (reference sequence). The V and J ends lost 8 bases and 0 bases respectively, with 14 bases between them. The DNA of the CDR3 is TGTGCCAGTGGTTGGGACTCCAACTCTGGAAACACCATATATTTT. Protein product: CASGWDSNSGNTIYF.

This clone occurred once. The rearrangement joins TRBV4-1 to TRBJ1-1; TRBD1 agrees at 7 bases. The V and J ends lost 1 base and 0 bases, in that order; junction bases with no gene match: 2. Per the germline V gene, CDR1 is MGHRA and CDR2 is YSYEKL. This CDR3 spans 15 amino acids. The CDR3: CASSQGTGLNTEAFF. The CDR3 DNA is TGCGCCAGCAGCCAAGGGACAGGTCTGAACACTGAAGCTTTCTTT.

The chain links TRBV11-2 to TRBJ1-2; 8 bases align to TRBD1. V shed 6 bases, J shed 6 bases, and the junction held 15 bases outside the gene matches. The CDR3 runs 16 residues. Germline V gives CDR1 SGHAT, CDR2 FQNNGV. DNA for the CDR3: TGTGCCAGCAGTTCAACCATCGGACAGGGAAGGGATGGCTACACCTTC. Translated: CASSSTIGQGRDGYTF.

With respect to this clone: The sample carries other DNA sequences with the same CDR3. The chain is built from TRBV6-5 and TRBJ2-5, with D possibly being TRBD2 (5 bases). V was trimmed by 3 bases and J by 1 base, leaving 12 bases between them. The length of the CDR3 is 15 residues. CDR1 is MNHEY, CDR2 SVGAGI, per germline. CDR3 sequence (DNA): TGTGCCAGCAGTTATAGCTCGGGATCCCAAGAGACCCAGTACTTC. It translates to CASSYSSGSQETQYF.

The V gene is TRBV6-5, the J gene TRBJ1-2; D might be TRBD1 (5 bases). CDR3 length equals 14 residues. The germline V gene has CDR1 MNHEY and CDR2 SVGAGI. V was clipped by 0 bases and J by 2 bases, with 7 bases between them. For the CDR3, the DNA is TGTGCCAGCAGTTACTCGACAGACAACTATGGCTACACCTTC. Translating gives CASSYSTDNYGYTF.